Listed below are T cell receptor beta chains from one sample, sequenced in a study of T cell responses to AZD1222 COVID-19 vaccine. TCRdb's table, derived via immunoSEQ multiplex PCR, lists solely in-frame clones and lacks some. The data show about 120,000 clones, with 84% seen just once and about a quarter held by the top ten. This specimen consisted of peripheral blood, obtained 28 days after the second AZD1222 dose. Receptors originate from an adult who received the AZD1222 COVID-19 vaccine. Both conserved end residues are part of each CDR3. Fields, in order: J gene, D gene, clone size, V gene, CDR3 protein, CDR3 DNA. The D gene is left open where the match is weak. Where a row states a size, it is once, few, many or the class of an expanded clone; other rows omit it.

>TRBJ1-2|-|-|TRBV6-1
CASSEAIFGRELIYGYTF
TGTGCCAGCAGTGAAGCGATATTCGGTCGAGAACTCATCTATGGCTACACCTTC
>TRBJ1-1|-|once|TRBV2
CASRKQENTEAFF
TGTGCCAGCAGAAAACAGGAAAACACTGAAGCTTTCTTT
>TRBJ1-3|-|-|TRBV9
CASSEQGSSGNTIYF
TGTGCCAGCAGCGAACAGGGTTCCTCTGGAAACACCATATATTTT
>TRBJ1-4|-|few|TRBV2
CASKGGRNEKLFF
TGTGCCAGCAAGGGGGGGCGGAATGAAAAACTGTTTTTT
>TRBJ1-5|-|-|TRBV12-3/TRBV12-4
CASRPTDQPQHF
TGTGCCAGCAGACCCACAGATCAGCCCCAGCATTTT
>TRBJ1-6|TRBD1|-|TRBV7-2
CASRRGQNNSPLHF
TGTGCCAGCAGGAGGGGGCAGAATAATTCACCCCTCCACTTT
>TRBJ1-6|TRBD1|-|TRBV4-1
CASSQGTENSPLHF
TGCGCCAGCAGCCAGGGGACAGAAAATTCACCCCTCCACTTT
>TRBJ1-2|TRBD1|-|TRBV18
CASSPPSGTGPNYGYTF
TGTGCCAGCTCACCACCATCCGGGACAGGGCCTAACTATGGCTACACCTTC
>TRBJ1-4|-|once|TRBV14
CASSLRGAHEKLFF
TGTGCCAGCAGCCTGAGGGGAGCGCATGAAAAACTGTTTTTT
>TRBJ1-2|-|-|TRBV6-6
CASSGQANYGYTF
TGTGCCAGCAGTGGACAAGCTAACTATGGCTACACCTTC
>TRBJ1-2|-|-|TRBV23-1
CASSHPTYTF
TGCGCCAGCAGTCACCCAACCTACACCTTC
>TRBJ1-2|-|-|TRBV18
CASSPEIGYTF
TGTGCCAGCTCACCGGAAATAGGCTACACCTTC
>TRBJ2-7|TRBD1|-|TRBV29-1
CSVEDPGGSVYEQYF
TGCAGCGTTGAAGATCCAGGGGGAAGCGTGTACGAGCAGTACTTC
>TRBJ1-2|-|-|TRBV24-1
CATSGLRGGYYGYTF
TGTGCCACCAGTGGACTAAGAGGGGGTTACTATGGCTACACCTTC
>TRBJ1-1|TRBD1|-|TRBV7-2
CASSLTGGAGTEAFF
TGTGCCAGCAGCTTAACAGGGGGCGCGGGTACTGAAGCTTTCTTT
>TRBJ2-1|TRBD2|-|TRBV5-1
CASSFGSGGLIEQFF
TGCGCCAGCAGCTTCGGTAGCGGGGGGTTAATTGAGCAGTTCTTC
>TRBJ1-2|-|-|TRBV19
CASSLLGEPGVGYTF
TGTGCCAGTAGTCTTCTAGGGGAACCGGGCGTTGGCTACACCTTC
>TRBJ2-2|-|-|TRBV7-7
CASSLAMQRKLFF
TGTGCTAGCAGCTTAGCGATGCAGAGGAAGCTGTTTTTT
>TRBJ1-6|TRBD1|-|TRBV3-1/TRBV3-2
CASRASGTANSPLHF
TGTGCCAGCAGAGCTTCCGGGACAGCTAATTCACCCCTCCACTTT
>TRBJ2-3|TRBD1|-|TRBV27
CASSFLDRGIDTQYF
TGTGCCAGCAGTTTTTTGGACAGGGGGATAGATACGCAGTATTTT
>TRBJ2-6|-|-|TRBV25-1
CASSEPGSGANVLTF
TGTGCCAGCAGTGAACCCGGCTCTGGGGCCAACGTCCTGACTTTC
>TRBJ2-1|TRBD2|-|TRBV5-1
CASSLEPSGVYNEQFF
TGCGCCAGCAGCTTGGAGCCTAGCGGAGTCTACAATGAGCAGTTCTTC
>TRBJ2-3|-|-|TRBV12-3/TRBV12-4
CASSPRVDTQYF
TGTGCCAGCAGCCCGAGGGTGGATACGCAGTATTTT
>TRBJ1-2|TRBD1|few|TRBV7-8
CASSLAGTGGADGYTF
TGTGCCAGCAGCTTAGCGGGGACAGGGGGAGCGGATGGCTACACCTTC
>TRBJ1-2|-|-|TRBV4-3
CASSQGAGGVSYGYTF
TGCGCCAGCAGCCAAGGGGCTGGGGGTGTCTCCTATGGCTACACCTTC
>TRBJ1-2|-|-|TRBV28
CASSLVGVNYGYTF
TGTGCCAGCAGTTTAGTGGGGGTGAACTATGGCTACACCTTC
>TRBJ1-2|-|-|TRBV5-1
CASSLRGPNYGYTF
TGCGCCAGCAGCTTGCGGGGGCCCAACTATGGCTACACCTTC
>TRBJ2-7|-|-|TRBV3-1/TRBV3-2
CASSPYMWYEQYF
TGTGCCAGCAGCCCTTACATGTGGTACGAGCAGTACTTC
>TRBJ1-5|TRBD1|-|TRBV19
CASSIPGTAANQPQHF
TGTGCCAGTAGTATTCCCGGGACAGCGGCCAATCAGCCCCAGCATTTT
>TRBJ2-7|-|-|TRBV6-6
CASSYRDSYEQYF
TGTGCCAGCAGTTACAGAGACTCCTACGAGCAGTACTTC
>TRBJ1-4|TRBD1|-|TRBV4-3
CASSQAGQATNEKLFF
TGCGCCAGCAGCCAAGCCGGACAGGCAACTAATGAAAAACTGTTTTTT
>TRBJ1-1|TRBD1|-|TRBV29-1
CSAHRGTTMNTEAFF
TGCAGCGCCCACAGGGGAACTACTATGAACACTGAAGCTTTCTTT
>TRBJ2-5|-|-|TRBV2
CASSTGQTQYF
TGTGCCAGCAGTACAGGGCAGACCCAGTACTTC
>TRBJ1-1|-|-|TRBV10-1
CASSESKQGVNTEAFF
TGCGCCAGCAGTGAGTCAAAGCAGGGTGTGAACACTGAAGCTTTCTTT
>TRBJ1-1|-|-|TRBV30
CAWSPRNNEAFF
TGTGCCTGGAGTCCCAGGAACAATGAAGCTTTCTTT
>TRBJ2-3|TRBD2|-|TRBV4-2
CASSQEGLAGGKDTQYF
TGTGCCAGCAGCCAAGAGGGACTAGCGGGGGGGAAAGATACGCAGTATTTT
>TRBJ1-6|-|-|TRBV19
CASSRTLEDSPLHF
TGTGCCAGTAGTCGGACCCTCGAAGATTCACCCCTCCACTTT
>TRBJ1-1|TRBD1|-|TRBV29-1
CSGSTGGASEAFF
TGCAGCGGATCGACAGGGGGCGCATCTGAAGCTTTCTTT
>TRBJ2-3|-|-|TRBV5-1
CASSQMVGTDTQYF
TGCGCCAGCAGCCAGATGGTCGGCACAGATACGCAGTATTTT